Given below is one T cell receptor beta chain in context. This specimen belongs to a study of T cell repertoires in ileal Crohn's disease. Sequencing was performed with immunoSEQ multiplex PCR; in TCRdb, only in-frame clones are kept and a portion is missing. In the table there are about 4,100 clones, over 60% of which are singletons. The sample consisted of ileal tissue. The origin of this receptor is an adult with Crohn's disease.

The CDR3 sequence: CASSQGSLAGGTYEQYF. CDR3 coding DNA: TGCGCCAGCAGCCAAGGCTCACTAGCGGGGGGTACCTACGAGCAGTACTTC. The V gene is TRBV4-3, the J gene TRBJ2-7; 12 bases fit TRBD2. This CDR3 is 17 amino acids long. Per germline, CDR1 LGHNA and CDR2 YSLEER. V gave up 1 base and J gave up 2 bases; unmatched junction bases: 6.